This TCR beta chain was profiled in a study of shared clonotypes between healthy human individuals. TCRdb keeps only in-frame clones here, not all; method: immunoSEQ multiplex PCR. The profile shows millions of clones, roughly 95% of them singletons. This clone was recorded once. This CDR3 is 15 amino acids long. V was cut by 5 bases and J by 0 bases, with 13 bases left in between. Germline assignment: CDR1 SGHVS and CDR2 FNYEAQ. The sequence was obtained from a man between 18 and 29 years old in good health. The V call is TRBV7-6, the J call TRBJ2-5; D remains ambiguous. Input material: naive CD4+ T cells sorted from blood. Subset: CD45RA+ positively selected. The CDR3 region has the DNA TGTGCCAGCAGCCTAGGAACGGTCTACCAAGAGACCCAGTACTTC. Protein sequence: CASSLGTVYQETQYF.